The 27 T cell receptor beta chains presented below share a single source sample, sequenced in a study of blood T cell repertoires in COVID-19. Some clones are missing from TCRdb's copy, which holds only in-frame ones; the method was immunoSEQ multiplex PCR. Here the sample spans under 200,000 clones, 83% being singletons. The sample taken for sequencing was peripheral blood. These receptor sequences come from a human donor in a cohort sampled during active COVID-19.

This clone was picked up one time. This chain uses TRBV6-4 with TRBJ2-3; the match to TRBD2 covers 12 bases. The CDR3 is 16 residues long. V lost 2 bases and J lost 6; bases outside the gene matches: 6. Germline CDR1 MRHNA, CDR2 SNTAGT. CDR3 amino acids: CASSDASGGAVDTQYF. The DNA of the CDR3 is TGTGCCAGCAGTGACGCTAGCGGGGGGGCGGTGGATACGCAGTATTTT.

This clone was counted between two and nine times. The chain has TRBV3-1 (or the pseudogene TRBV3-2) and TRBJ1-6, with 7 bases matching TRBD1. The V gene end was trimmed by 0 bases and the J gene end by 5 bases; junction bases not matched to a gene: 7. CDR3 size: 17 residues. Germline V gene lookup returns CDR1 LGHDT and CDR2 YNNKEL (reference sequence). Here the CDR3 DNA reads TGTGCCAGCAGCCAAGATCTGGGGACAGACCATAATTCACCCCTCCACTTT. This translates into CASSQDLGTDHNSPLHF.

This clone was found a few times. CDR3: CSVDLRQGGTEAFF. CDR3 coding DNA: TGCAGCGTCGACCTTCGACAGGGGGGGACTGAAGCTTTCTTT. V usage is TRBV29-1 and J usage is TRBJ1-1; 9 bases are a match to TRBD1. The CDR3 is made up of 14 amino acids. V lost 6 bases and J lost 5; bases outside the gene matches: 10. Germline-derived CDR1 and CDR2 are SQVTM and ANQGSEA.

This clone was observed once. V usage is TRBV27 and J usage is TRBJ2-7; no reliable D call. CDR3 length: 13 amino acids. Trimming left V 11 bases short and J 1 base short, with 15 bases between. The germline V gene has CDR1 MNHEY and CDR2 SMNVEV (reference sequence). This CDR3 reads CAPSAGRSYEQYF. CDR3 sequence (DNA): TGTGCCCCCTCGGCAGGTAGGTCCTACGAGCAGTACTTC.

The chain joins TRBV2 to TRBJ1-4; D remains ambiguous. The CDR3 has 16 residues. V was shortened by 6 bases and J by 2 bases, with 16 bases between the two germline ends. Germline V gene data show CDR1 as SNHLY and CDR2 as FYNNEI. In DNA form, the CDR3 reads TGTGCCAGCAGCCTAGGTACGAGGGCTACTAATGAAAAACTGTTTTTT. It encodes CASSLGTRATNEKLFF.

The chain recombines TRBV3-1 (or the pseudogene TRBV3-2) with TRBJ1-1, with D tentatively TRBD1 (6 bases). Trimming left V 4 bases short and J 0 bases short, with 12 bases between. The CDR3 contains 15 residues. The V gene's germline CDR1 is LGHDT and CDR2 YNNKEL (reference sequence). CDR3 bases: TGTGCCAGCAGCCCCCGGACAGCGGTGAACACTGAAGCTTTCTTT. It specifies CASSPRTAVNTEAFF.

CDR3 coding DNA: TGTGCCAGCAGCCGGACTAGCCCCGGCTACGAGCAGTACTTC. Encoded protein: CASSRTSPGYEQYF. This chain uses TRBV11-2 with TRBJ2-7; TRBD2 aligns across 8 bases. The CDR3 is 14 amino acids. The germline CDR1 and CDR2 sequences are SGHAT and FQNNGV. With 5 bases clipped from V and 3 bases from J, the junction kept 6 bases outside the gene matches. The whole variable domain, remainder taken from reference TRBV11-2 and TRBJ2-7, is EAGVAQSPRYKIIEKRQSVAFWCNPISGHATLYWYQQILGQGPKLLIQFQNNGVVDDSQLPKDRFSAERLKGVDSTLKIQPAKLEDSAVYLCASSRTSPGYEQYFGPGTRLTVT.

The chain has TRBV10-3 and TRBJ2-1; TRBD2 matches 13 bases. The CDR3 has 17 residues. V lost 5 bases, J lost 4 bases, and 8 bases stayed unmatched. Germline V gene lookup returns CDR1 ENHRY and CDR2 SYGVKD. DNA of the CDR3: TGTGCCATCAGTTACTCCGGGACTAGCGGGGTATACAATGAGCAGTTCTTC. Amino acid sequence: CAISYSGTSGVYNEQFF.

The chain combines TRBV10-3 with TRBJ2-6; 14 positions match TRBD2. With V trimmed by 10 bases and J by 0 bases, 2 bases remained unmatched. This CDR3 spans 16 amino acids. The germline V gene has CDR1 ENHRY and CDR2 SYGVKD. The CDR3 sequence is CATGTSGGSGANVLTF. CDR3 nucleotides: TGTGCCACCGGGACTAGCGGGGGCTCTGGGGCCAACGTCCTGACTTTC.

The count of this clone is one. This chain links TRBV28 with TRBJ2-7; 10 bases line up with TRBD2. Germline V gene lookup returns CDR1 MDHEN and CDR2 SYDVKM. J lost 2 bases, V lost 6 bases, and 7 bases had no gene match. This CDR3 comprises 15 residues. CDR3 residues: CASRYSGRHTYEQYF. The CDR3 nucleotides are TGTGCCAGCAGGTATAGCGGGAGGCACACCTACGAGCAGTACTTC.

The rearrangement joins TRBV10-3 to TRBJ2-2, with 14 positions matching TRBD2. Germline assignment: CDR1 ENHRY and CDR2 SYGVKD. The trim removed 4 bases at V and 5 bases at J, leaving 3 bases unmatched. The CDR3 is 16 residues long. The CDR3 loop is CAISGGTSGSTGELFF. The DNA for the CDR3 is TGTGCCATCAGTGGGGGGACTAGCGGGAGTACCGGGGAGCTGTTTTTT.

The J gene is TRBJ1-5, the V gene TRBV19, with 8 nucleotides matching TRBD1. The CDR3 consists of 14 residues. V lost 2 bases to trimming and J lost 4 bases; unmatched junction nucleotides: 1. Germline CDR1 is LNHDA and CDR2 is SQIVND (reference sequence). The CDR3 bases are TGTGCCAGTAGTATAAGGACAGGGAATCAGCCCCAGCATTTT. The encoded protein is CASSIRTGNQPQHF.

The rearrangement links TRBV5-1 to TRBJ1-6; D gene unclear. The germline gives CDR1 SGHRS, CDR2 YFSETQ. This CDR3 has 14 amino acids. Trimming took 4 bases from V and 8 from J, leaving 13 bases between them. In nucleotides, the CDR3 is TGCGCCAGCAGCCCCGGGAGCAGTGATTCACCCCTCCACTTT. Translation: CASSPGSSDSPLHF.

The rearrangement joins TRBV7-9 to TRBJ2-7, with TRBD1 as a possible D gene (5 bases). Trimming cost V 1 base and J 5 bases, with 9 bases left between them. The V gene's germline CDR1 is SEHNR and CDR2 FQNEAQ (reference sequence). This CDR3 contains 13 residues. This chain's CDR3 is CASSLVGRDEQYF. The CDR3 bases are TGTGCCAGCAGCTTAGTGGGCAGGGACGAGCAGTACTTC. Full variable domain (outside the CDR3, taken from reference TRBV7-9 and TRBJ2-7): DTGVSQNPRHKITKRGQNVTFRCDPISEHNRLYWYRQTLGQGPEFLTYFQNEAQLEKSRLLSDRFSAERPKGSFSTLEIQRTEQGDSAMYLCASSLVGRDEQYFGPGTRLTVT.

This CDR3 reads CASSSLSQAEQYF. CDR3 sequence (DNA): TGTGCCAGCAGTTCCCTTTCCCAAGCCGAGCAGTACTTC. This rearrangement joins TRBV27 to TRBJ2-7; D unclear. The V gene lost 4 bases and the J gene lost 6 bases, with 13 bases spanning the gap. The CDR3 consists of 13 residues. Germline CDR1 reads MNHEY; CDR2 reads SMNVEV (reference sequence).

The CDR3 loop is CASSPLVAESYEQYF. The CDR3 region has the DNA TGTGCCAGCAGCCCTCTCGTAGCGGAATCCTACGAGCAGTACTTC. The chain employs TRBV4-2 and TRBJ2-7, with D possibly TRBD2 on 6 matching bases. The CDR3 extends over 15 amino acids. The V gene lost 4 bases and the J gene lost 1 base, with 14 bases spanning the gap. Germline V CDR1 and CDR2: LGHNA, YNFKEQ.

V gene TRBV10-3 combines with J gene TRBJ2-7, with 9 bases identical to TRBD1. With 1 base clipped from V and 2 bases from J, the junction kept 0 bases outside the gene matches. The CDR3 runs 14 residues. Germline loops: CDR1 ENHRY, CDR2 SYGVKD. The CDR3 here is CAISEWTGAYEQYF. The CDR3 coding sequence is TGTGCCATCAGTGAGTGGACAGGGGCCTACGAGCAGTACTTC.

This clone was counted only a few times. The chain combines TRBV10-2 with TRBJ2-7; 10 bases fit TRBD1. CDR3 length: 16 amino acids. The germline V gene has CDR1 WSHSY and CDR2 SAAADI. With V trimmed by 4 bases and J by 3 bases, 9 bases remained unmatched. The CDR3 loop is CASSGLIGQGDYEQYF. CDR3 DNA sequence: TGCGCCAGCAGTGGCCTCATAGGACAGGGGGACTACGAGCAGTACTTC.

The chain uses TRBV7-2 and TRBJ1-1, with D maybe TRBD1 (5 bases). The CDR3 runs 15 residues. The V gene lost 2 bases and the J gene lost 5 bases, with 15 bases spanning the gap. Germline V gene lookup returns CDR1 SGHTA and CDR2 FQGNSA. Here the CDR3 DNA reads TGTGCCAGCAGCTTACGGGCGCAGGGTGGAACTGAAGCTTTCTTT. Translated: CASSLRAQGGTEAFF.

This chain connects TRBV3-1 (or the pseudogene TRBV3-2) to TRBJ1-1; 9 bases map to TRBD1. Germline values: CDR1 LGHDT, CDR2 YNNKEL (reference sequence). V lost 5 bases, J lost 5 bases, and 3 bases stayed unmatched. CDR3 length: 13 residues. The CDR3 DNA sequence: TGTGCCAGCAGCGACAGGGGGGGGACTGAAGCTTTCTTT. Translating it yields CASSDRGGTEAFF.

The chain carries TRBV6-5 and TRBJ2-7; no clear D gene. This CDR3 has 15 amino acids. Trimming cost V 2 bases and J 0 bases, with 11 bases left between them. Germline lookup yields CDR1 MNHEY and CDR2 SVGAGI. CDR3 sequence reads: CASSYTQAASYEQYF. The CDR3, as DNA: TGTGCCAGCAGTTACACGCAGGCCGCCTCCTACGAGCAGTACTTC.

The chain employs TRBV6-6 and TRBJ1-2, with 9 bases matching TRBD1. Germline lookup yields CDR1 MNHNY and CDR2 SVGAGI (reference sequence). J lost 6 bases, V lost 1 base, and 3 bases had no gene match. This CDR3 contains 14 residues. The CDR3 spells CASSYWDREHGYTF. The CDR3, as DNA: TGTGCCAGCAGTTACTGGGACAGGGAACATGGCTACACCTTC.

The CDR3 DNA is TGTGCCACCAGTGGGGACAGTACTAACGAGCAGTACTTC. This translates into CATSGDSTNEQYF. The V gene is TRBV24-1, the J gene TRBJ2-7; 7 bases fit TRBD1. V lost 5 bases to trimming and J lost 5 bases; unmatched junction nucleotides: 5. Germline V gene sequence: CDR1 KGHDR, CDR2 SFDVKD. The CDR3 contains 13 residues.

The chain carries TRBV4-2 and TRBJ1-2; 7 positions agree with TRBD1. The CDR3 is 15 amino acids. With 0 bases clipped from V and 3 bases from J, the junction kept 4 bases outside the gene matches. CDR1 is LGHNA and CDR2 is YNFKEQ in the germline V gene. The CDR3 here is CASSQEQGVYYGYTF. DNA for the CDR3: TGTGCCAGCAGCCAAGAGCAGGGGGTCTACTATGGCTACACCTTC.

As DNA, the CDR3 is TGTGCCAGCTCACGGACAGGGGATTCACCCCTCCACTTT. It yields the protein CASSRTGDSPLHF. This chain joins TRBV18 and TRBJ1-6, with 9 bases lining up with TRBD1. V shed 4 bases, J shed 8 bases, and the junction held 0 bases outside the gene matches. The CDR3 totals 13 residues. CDR1 KGHSH and CDR2 LQKENI come from the germline V gene.

The chain carries TRBV28 and TRBJ1-2, with TRBD1 matching 8 bases. Trimming at V came to 3 bases and at J to 5 bases, leaving 5 bases not matched to a gene. This CDR3 spans 14 amino acids. Germline V gene lookup returns CDR1 MDHEN and CDR2 SYDVKM. The CDR3 loop reads CASSFRGRGYGYTF. CDR3 DNA sequence: TGTGCCAGCAGTTTCAGGGGGCGCGGGTATGGCTACACCTTC.

The chain employs TRBV5-1 and TRBJ2-5; D uncertain. Trimming took 4 bases from V and 2 from J, leaving 3 bases between them. CDR3 length equals 11 residues. Germline V gene lookup returns CDR1 SGHRS and CDR2 YFSETQ. CDR3 sequence reads: CASSHQETQYF. The CDR3 nucleotides read TGCGCCAGCAGCCATCAAGAGACCCAGTACTTC.